The 9 T cell receptor beta chains given below trace back to one sample, sequenced in a study of blood T cell repertoires in COVID-19. Profiling relied on immunoSEQ multiplex PCR, and the TCRdb table lists in-frame clones only, not all of them. The repertoire holds 230,000 or so clones, with roughly 89% as singletons. The sample comprised peripheral blood. The receptors derive from a woman aged 40 to 50 who had recovered from COVID-19.

J is TRBJ2-7 and V is TRBV18; the D gene is possibly TRBD2 (5 bases). This CDR3 has 12 residues. CDR1 and CDR2 from the germline V gene are KGHSH and LQKENI. Trimming pared 2 bases from V and 6 bases from J, leaving 8 bases between. CDR3 region: CASSPERGEQYV. CDR3 sequence (DNA): TGTGCCAGCTCACCAGAACGGGGCGAGCAGTACGTC.

The rearrangement uses TRBV19 and TRBJ2-2, with 10 bases that match TRBD1. The junction had 3 bases not matched to a gene; V was cut back by 3 bases and J by 5 bases. CDR1 is LNHDA and CDR2 is SQIVND in the germline V gene (reference sequence). The CDR3 is made up of 15 amino acids. Here the CDR3 DNA reads TGTGCCAGTAGTATCGACAGGGGGCTAACCGGGGAGCTGTTTTTT. This codes for CASSIDRGLTGELFF.

This chain uses TRBV19 with TRBJ2-3; the D is unclear. Trimming stripped 6 bases from V and 2 bases from J, with 9 bases between. The germline V gene encodes CDR1 LNHDA and CDR2 SQIVND (reference sequence). This CDR3 has 13 residues. CDR3 sequence (DNA): TGTGCCAGTAGGAGCGCGAACACAGATACGCAGTATTTT. Residues: CASRSANTDTQYF.

The CDR3 loop reads CASSYSRVYGYTF. As DNA, the CDR3 is TGTGCCAGCAGTTACTCCCGGGTCTATGGCTACACCTTC. The rearrangement links TRBV6-6 to TRBJ1-2; unclear D gene. Germline V gene data show CDR1 as MNHNY and CDR2 as SVGAGI (reference sequence). The CDR3 contains 13 residues. Trimming stripped 0 bases from V and 4 bases from J, with 6 bases between.

V is TRBV4-3 and J is TRBJ2-3; TRBD1 matches at 8 bases. The V gene's germline CDR1 is LGHNA and CDR2 YSLEER. V gave up 3 bases and J gave up 6 bases; unmatched junction bases: 8. The CDR3 runs to 15 residues. The CDR3, as DNA: TGCGCCAGCAGCCAGACCCCAGGGGGCATGGATACGCAGTATTTT. Protein product: CASSQTPGGMDTQYF.

The J gene is TRBJ2-5, the V gene TRBV7-7, with 7 bases aligning to TRBD2. V trimming: 2 bases; J trimming: 5 bases; junction bases outside the gene matches: 14. The germline V gene encodes CDR1 SSHAT and CDR2 FNYEAQ (reference sequence). This CDR3 has 17 residues. The CDR3 sequence is CASSLSGSSGPGETQYF. In DNA, the CDR3 is TGTGCCAGCAGCTTATCCGGGTCTAGCGGACCAGGGGAGACCCAGTACTTC.

The chain has TRBV11-2 and TRBJ2-1; TRBD2 matches at 14 bases. V dropped 5 bases and J dropped 13; count of bases not matched to a gene: 7. This CDR3 spans 14 amino acids. CDR1 is SGHAT and CDR2 is FQNNGV in the germline V gene. CDR3 nucleotide sequence: TGTGCCAGCAGCCCCAGACTAGCGGGAGGGCCCCAGTTCTTC. Translation: CASSPRLAGGPQFF.

The J gene is TRBJ1-1, the V gene TRBV7-2; D gene uncertain. The CDR3 spans 13 residues. The germline V gene has CDR1 SGHTA and CDR2 FQGNSA. The germline V and J ends were trimmed by 5 bases and 0 bases, with 7 bases remaining between them. The DNA of the CDR3 is TGTGCCAGCAGCGCAGGATTGAACACTGAAGCTTTCTTT. It codes for CASSAGLNTEAFF.

V and J are TRBV6-1 and TRBJ2-1; possible D gene TRBD1, 6 bases. The CDR3 runs 17 residues. CDR1 and CDR2 from the germline V gene are MNHNS and SASEGT. The V end lost 3 bases, the J end lost 0 bases, and 15 bases lay between the germline ends. The CDR3 here is CASSDYLQGSSYNEQFF. The CDR3 DNA reads TGTGCCAGCAGTGACTACCTTCAGGGGAGCTCCTACAATGAGCAGTTCTTC.